Given below is one TCR beta chain in context. The CDR3 is 16 amino acids. Germline V gene sequence: CDR1 SNHLY, CDR2 FYNNEI. After removal of 6 bases from V and 4 bases from J, the junction contained 14 bases not matched to a gene. The data are from a study of T cell changes during pregnancy in multiple sclerosis. Assay: immunoSEQ multiplex PCR; the TCRdb copy retains only in-frame clones and omits some. Altogether about 130,000 clones are present, roughly 95% being singletons, with the ten largest covering 0.44%. V usage is TRBV2 and J usage is TRBJ1-1, with TRBD1 identical over 7 bases. Sequencing used peripheral blood, obtained after pregnancy. The receptor was isolated from a female donor with multiple sclerosis, enrolled in a pregnancy study. CDR3 sequence reads: CASRGQGQHLPTEAFF. The CDR3 DNA is TGTGCCAGCAGAGGCCAGGGACAGCATCTTCCCACTGAAGCTTTCTTT.